A selection of T cell receptor beta chains follows, all from one sample in a study of shared clonotypes between healthy human individuals. The assay was immunoSEQ multiplex PCR, and TCRdb's table has in-frame clones only and misses some. The sample includes about 2.1 million clones, approximately 94% seen only once; the top ten take roughly 1.7%. The sequenced sample was naive CD8+ T cells from PBMCs. The receptors derive from a man aged 18 to 35 in good health. Some clones in this sample may be carry-over from other donors' samples. Each CDR3 is given with its conserved first and last residue. Each record gives: CDR3 DNA, CDR3 protein, clone size, D gene, V gene, CDR3 length, J gene. The D gene is left open where the match is weak. Rows may omit the clone size; those that give it use once, few, many or a size class.

TGTGCCAGCAGGACGAGCCTTGATACGCAGTATTTT,CASRTSLDTQYF,-,-,TRBV6-5,12,TRBJ2-3
TGTGCCAGCAGTTGGGACAGTTCACATATGAACACTGAAGCTTTCTTT,CASSWDSSHMNTEAFF,once,TRBD1,TRBV5-5,16,TRBJ1-1
TGCGCCAGCAGCTTGGCCGAGACCTCCTACAATGAGCAGTTCTTC,CASSLAETSYNEQFF,-,-,TRBV5-1,15,TRBJ2-1
TGTGCCTGGAGGACACCCAAGGGCAGGGACCAAGAGACCCAGTACTTC,CAWRTPKGRDQETQYF,-,-,TRBV30,16,TRBJ2-5
TGTGCCAGCAGCGTGGACCCCCTGGGGAACACTGAAGCTTTCTTT,CASSVDPLGNTEAFF,-,-,TRBV7-9,15,TRBJ1-1
TGCGCCAGCAGCGCTAGCGGAACCACAGATACGCAGTATTTT,CASSASGTTDTQYF,-,TRBD2,TRBV10-1,14,TRBJ2-3
TGTGCCAGCAGCCTTGGGGTGAACACTGAAGCTTTCTTT,CASSLGVNTEAFF,-,-,TRBV28,13,TRBJ1-1
TGTGCCAGCAGTTACTCGACTAGCGCCAAGACTTTCAACACCGGGGAGCTGTTTTTT,CASSYSTSAKTFNTGELFF,-,TRBD2,TRBV9,19,TRBJ2-2
TGTGCCAGCAGGACCGGGACAGGGACGACCATAGCCAAAAACATTCAGTACTTC,CASRTGTGTTIAKNIQYF,-,TRBD1,TRBV2,18,TRBJ2-4
TGTGCCAGCAGCTTAGATTCAGATTTCTATGGCTACACCTTC,CASSLDSDFYGYTF,-,-,TRBV4-2,14,TRBJ1-2
TGTGCCAGCAGCCCCGAACTAGCAGATACGCAGTATTTT,CASSPELADTQYF,once,-,TRBV7-9,13,TRBJ2-3
TGTGCCAGCAGTTTAAACTACAATGAGCAGTTCTTC,CASSLNYNEQFF,few,-,TRBV27,12,TRBJ2-1
TGCGCCAGCAGCCTCGGCCGACAGGGGGCGCAGCAACAGTACTTC,CASSLGRQGAQQQYF,-,TRBD1,TRBV4-3,15,TRBJ2-5
TGTGCCAGCAGCTTGACTTCCGCGGTTTTCTTCTACAATGAGCAGTTCTTC,CASSLTSAVFFYNEQFF,-,-,TRBV5-6,17,TRBJ2-1
TGCAGCGCGGCGGGCCCCTACGAGCAGTACTTC,CSAAGPYEQYF,-,-,TRBV29-1,11,TRBJ2-7
TGTGCCAGCAGGTCCCTCGGGACAGGGGGCGAAAAACTGTTTTTT,CASRSLGTGGEKLFF,-,TRBD1,TRBV28,15,TRBJ1-4
TGTGCCACGTTCCAGGGCTTGTACGAGCAGTACTTC,CATFQGLYEQYF,-,-,TRBV28,12,TRBJ2-7
TGTGCCAGCTCACCATTCCGGGCGGGTCGCACAGATACGCAGTATTTT,CASSPFRAGRTDTQYF,-,-,TRBV18,16,TRBJ2-3
TGTGCCAGTAGCGGGGACGGAGGGAACACTGAAGCTTTCTTT,CASSGDGGNTEAFF,-,-,TRBV19,14,TRBJ1-1
TGCAGTGCTAGGCCCGCCAATGAGCAGTTCTTC,CSARPANEQFF,-,-,TRBV20-1,11,TRBJ2-1
TGTGCCAGCAGCTTAACGCCGCATGGGGGCACCGGGGAGCTGTTTTTT,CASSLTPHGGTGELFF,-,-,TRBV7-8,16,TRBJ2-2
TGTGCCGGGGCTGACTACCGGAACACTGAAGCTTTCTTT,CAGADYRNTEAFF,-,-,TRBV5-4,13,TRBJ1-1
TGTGCCAGCAGTGTTCTAGCGGGAGGGCCTAACGAGCAGTACTTC,CASSVLAGGPNEQYF,-,TRBD2,TRBV6-5,15,TRBJ2-7
TGTGCCAGCAGCTCCCCCGTGGGTCTAGCGGGATTGTCAGATACGCAGTATTTT,CASSSPVGLAGLSDTQYF,-,TRBD2,TRBV7-2,18,TRBJ2-3
TGTGCCAGCAGCCCCCTCGGGGGTGAAGCTTTCTTT,CASSPLGGEAFF,once,-,TRBV5-6,12,TRBJ1-1
TGTGCCAGCAGTGAATTTGTGTGGGCCCACAATCAGCCCCAGCATTTT,CASSEFVWAHNQPQHF,-,-,TRBV6-1,16,TRBJ1-5
TGTGCCTGGAGTGTTTTATCTGAAGCTTTCTTT,CAWSVLSEAFF,-,-,TRBV30,11,TRBJ1-1
TGTGCCAGCAGTGTTACACCATTCTACAATGAGCAGTTCTTC,CASSVTPFYNEQFF,-,-,TRBV6-1,14,TRBJ2-1
TGTGCCAGCTCACCCCCGGCGGTACAGGGGGGGCCGGCAGATACGCAGTATTTT,CASSPPAVQGGPADTQYF,-,-,TRBV18,18,TRBJ2-3
TGTGCCAGCAGTTCGACTAGCGGGGCATTGTGGGAGACCCAGTACTTC,CASSSTSGALWETQYF,-,TRBD2,TRBV27,16,TRBJ2-5
TGTGCCAGCAGTTCCGGGACAGGGCCCTACGAGCAGTACTTC,CASSSGTGPYEQYF,-,TRBD1,TRBV27,14,TRBJ2-7
TGTGCCACCAGCAGAGGACGCAGGTCAGATACGCAGTATTTT,CATSRGRRSDTQYF,-,-,TRBV15,14,TRBJ2-3
TGTGCCAGCAGGTTCGACAGGGGGCGGTCAGATACGCAGTATTTT,CASRFDRGRSDTQYF,-,TRBD1,TRBV28,15,TRBJ2-3
TGTGCCAGCAGCTTGGAGGGGCACCTCCCCTACGAGCAGTACTTC,CASSLEGHLPYEQYF,-,-,TRBV5-5,15,TRBJ2-7
TGTGCCAGCAGCGTCCATTGGGGCTCCTACAATGAGCAGTTCTTC,CASSVHWGSYNEQFF,-,-,TRBV7-3,15,TRBJ2-1
TGTGCCAGCAGCCTTGATCTAGCGGGAGGCAGTCCCGAGCAGTACTTC,CASSLDLAGGSPEQYF,-,TRBD2,TRBV4-2,16,TRBJ2-7
TGTGCCTGGAGCACAGTATACAATGAGCAGTTCTTC,CAWSTVYNEQFF,-,-,TRBV30,12,TRBJ2-1
TGTGCCAGCAGTTTCTTAAGCGGAAACACAGATACGCAGTATTTT,CASSFLSGNTDTQYF,-,-,TRBV6-5,15,TRBJ2-3
TGCAGCGTTGAAACGGACGGCCCCCACGAGCAGTACTTC,CSVETDGPHEQYF,-,-,TRBV29-1,13,TRBJ2-7
TGTGCCAGCAGCCAGAGGACAGGGGGCCGGGATGAGCAGTTCTTC,CASSQRTGGRDEQFF,-,TRBD1,TRBV14,15,TRBJ2-1
TGCAGCGTTGCCGGGACTAAAACCTACAATGAGCAGTTCTTC,CSVAGTKTYNEQFF,-,TRBD2,TRBV29-1,14,TRBJ2-1
TGTGCCAGCAGTTACTCGAGTTTACAGGGGGATGGCTACACCTTC,CASSYSSLQGDGYTF,-,TRBD1,TRBV6-5,15,TRBJ1-2
TGTGCCAGCAGCCCCCCCTCTAGGATCACCGGGGAGCTGTTTTTT,CASSPPSRITGELFF,-,-,TRBV7-6,15,TRBJ2-2
TGCGCCAGCAGCCAACGACTAGTGCCTAGCACAGATACGCAGTATTTT,CASSQRLVPSTDTQYF,-,-,TRBV4-1,16,TRBJ2-3
TGTGCCAGCAGCGTAGGGGGGGGCACGGGCACTGAAGCTTTCTTT,CASSVGGGTGTEAFF,-,-,TRBV9,15,TRBJ1-1
TGTGCCAGTAGTATAGGCAGGGCCTATAGCAATCAGCCCCAGCATTTT,CASSIGRAYSNQPQHF,-,-,TRBV19,16,TRBJ1-5
TGTGCCAGTAGTATGGCAATCGGGTTGGGGTTGAACACCGGGGAGCTGTTTTTT,CASSMAIGLGLNTGELFF,-,-,TRBV19,18,TRBJ2-2
TGCGCCAGCAGCCAAGTTAGCGAGGAGACCCAGTACTTC,CASSQVSEETQYF,-,-,TRBV4-1,13,TRBJ2-5
TGTGCCAGCAGCGCAAACCCGACACGGGGCCCGTCCTACGAGCAGTACTTC,CASSANPTRGPSYEQYF,-,-,TRBV9,17,TRBJ2-7
TGTGCCAGCAGCTTGGTGACAGGGGGTGACACTGAAGCTTTCTTT,CASSLVTGGDTEAFF,-,TRBD1,TRBV5-4,15,TRBJ1-1
TGTGCCAGCAGTTTCCCAAGTCTTGGCACAGATACGCAGTATTTT,CASSFPSLGTDTQYF,-,-,TRBV28,15,TRBJ2-3
TGCGCCAGCAGCCAAGCAGGGGCGGGGCCCCCCTACGAGCAGTACTTC,CASSQAGAGPPYEQYF,-,-,TRBV4-3,16,TRBJ2-7
TGTGCCAGCGGGGACTACGAGCAGTACTTC,CASGDYEQYF,-,-,TRBV7-8,10,TRBJ2-7
TGTGCCAGCAGTGTAGGCAGTTCCTACAATGAGCAGTTCTTC,CASSVGSSYNEQFF,-,-,TRBV27,14,TRBJ2-1
TGTGCCAGCAGCGTCGGAGACTACAATGAGCAGTTCTTC,CASSVGDYNEQFF,-,-,TRBV9,13,TRBJ2-1
TGTGCCAGCAGTTTTGGCACGTCCTACGAGCAGTACTTC,CASSFGTSYEQYF,-,-,TRBV27,13,TRBJ2-7
TGTGCCAGCAGCGTAGAGGGAGGGGCAAATACCGGGGAGCTGTTTTTT,CASSVEGGANTGELFF,-,TRBD2,TRBV9,16,TRBJ2-2
TGTGCCAGCAGTTTAGGGTCTAGCGGTTACAATGAGCAGTTCTTC,CASSLGSSGYNEQFF,-,TRBD2,TRBV27,15,TRBJ2-1
TGTGCCAGCAGGCACCGCGCTCTGACGGGCTACGAGCAGTACTTC,CASRHRALTGYEQYF,-,-,TRBV6-5,15,TRBJ2-7
TGCAGCGCCCTGACAGAAAGCTCCTACAATGAGCAGTTCTTC,CSALTESSYNEQFF,-,-,TRBV29-1,14,TRBJ2-1